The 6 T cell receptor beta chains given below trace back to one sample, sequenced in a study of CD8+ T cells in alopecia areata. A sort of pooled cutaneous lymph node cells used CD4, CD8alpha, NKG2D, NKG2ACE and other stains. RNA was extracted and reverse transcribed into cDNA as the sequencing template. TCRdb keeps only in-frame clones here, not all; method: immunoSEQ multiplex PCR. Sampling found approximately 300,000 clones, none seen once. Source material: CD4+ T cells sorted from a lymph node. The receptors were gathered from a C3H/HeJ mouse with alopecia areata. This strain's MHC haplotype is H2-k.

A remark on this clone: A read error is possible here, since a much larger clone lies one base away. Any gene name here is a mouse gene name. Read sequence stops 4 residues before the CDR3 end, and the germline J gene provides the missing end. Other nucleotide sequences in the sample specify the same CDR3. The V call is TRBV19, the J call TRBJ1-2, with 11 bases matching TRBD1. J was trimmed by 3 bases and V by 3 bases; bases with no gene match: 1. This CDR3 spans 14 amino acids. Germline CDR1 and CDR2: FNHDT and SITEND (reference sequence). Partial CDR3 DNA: TGTGCCAGCAGTAGGGACAGGGGGGACTCC. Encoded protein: CASSRDRGDS. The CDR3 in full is CASSRDRGDSDYTF.

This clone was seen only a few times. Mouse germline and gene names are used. The CDR3 region is CASSQGVYNSPLYF. The part of the CDR3 DNA that was read is TGTGCCAGCAGCCAGGGGGTCTATAATTCGCCC. The rearrangement joins TRBV5 to TRBJ1-6; possible D gene TRBD1, 5 bases. The read comes to an end 3 residues before the CDR3 does, leaving the germline J gene to fill in the end. TRBJ1-6 is an ORF for which the function is uncertain. Germline V lookup: CDR1 LGHNA, CDR2 YNLKQL (reference sequence). Trimming pared 3 bases from V and 3 bases from J, leaving 6 bases between. The CDR3 covers 14 residues.

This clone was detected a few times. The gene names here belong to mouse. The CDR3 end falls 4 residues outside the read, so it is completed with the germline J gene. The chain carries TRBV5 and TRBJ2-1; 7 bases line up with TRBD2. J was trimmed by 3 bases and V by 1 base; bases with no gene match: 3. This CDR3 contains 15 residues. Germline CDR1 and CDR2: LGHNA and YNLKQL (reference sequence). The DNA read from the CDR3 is TGTGCCAGCAGCCAAGTACTGGGGAGCTATGCT. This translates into CASSQVLGSYA. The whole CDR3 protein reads CASSQVLGSYAEQFF.

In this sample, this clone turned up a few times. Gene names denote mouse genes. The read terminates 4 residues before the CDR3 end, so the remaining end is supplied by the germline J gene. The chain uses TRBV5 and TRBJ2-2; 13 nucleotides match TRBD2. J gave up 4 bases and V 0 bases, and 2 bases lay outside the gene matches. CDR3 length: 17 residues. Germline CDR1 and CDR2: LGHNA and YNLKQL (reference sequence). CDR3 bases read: TGTGCCAGCAGCCAAGACGGGACTGGGGGGGTCACCGGG. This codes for CASSQDGTGGVTG. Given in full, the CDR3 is CASSQDGTGGVTGQLYF.

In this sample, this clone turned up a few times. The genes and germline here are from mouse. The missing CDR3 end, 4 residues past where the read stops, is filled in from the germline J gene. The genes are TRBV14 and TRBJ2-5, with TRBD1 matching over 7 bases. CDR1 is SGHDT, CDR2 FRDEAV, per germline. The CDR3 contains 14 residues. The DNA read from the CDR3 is TGTGCCAGCAGACCCGGGACAGAGAAAGAC. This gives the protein CASRPGTEKD. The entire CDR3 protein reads CASRPGTEKDTQYF.

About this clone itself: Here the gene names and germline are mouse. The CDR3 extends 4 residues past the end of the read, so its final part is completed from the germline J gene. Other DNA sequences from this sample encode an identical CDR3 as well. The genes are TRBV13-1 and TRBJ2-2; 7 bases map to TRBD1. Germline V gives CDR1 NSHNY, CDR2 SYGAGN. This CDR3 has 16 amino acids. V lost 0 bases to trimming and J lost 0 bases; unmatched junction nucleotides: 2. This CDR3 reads CASSDAGTANTGQLYF. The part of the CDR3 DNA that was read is TGTGCCAGCAGTGATGCTGGGACAGCAAACACCGGG.